Listed below are T cell receptor beta chains from one sample, sequenced in a study of T-cell memory formation after mild COVID-19. MiXCR, run by TCRdb on the 5' RACE reads, gives a single entry per CDR3 protein. The sample has about 470,000 distinct CDR3 sequences, about 23% seen once. The sample was PBMCs or a T cell subset sorted from them (not recorded which). The source is an adult woman who had mild COVID-19 (a few samples of this study predate the infection). Cell type and time point are not known. CDR3s include the opening cysteine and the closing phenylalanine or tryptophan. A D gene is named only where the DNA matches it firmly. Clone size is shown for a subset of rows, as once, few, many or a class of expanded clone.

>TRBJ1-2|.|once|TRBV29-1
CSVAGALDRTYGYTF
TGCAGCGTTGCCGGGGCCCTCGATAGAACCTATGGCTACACCTTC
>TRBJ1-2|.|.|TRBV11-2
CASSSTGSYTF
TGTGCCAGCAGCTCTACAGGGAGCTACACCTTC
>TRBJ2-2|.|few|TRBV25-1
CASSELGSGELFF
TGTGCCAGCAGTGAACTCGGTAGCGGGGAGCTGTTTTTT
>TRBJ1-1|.|.|TRBV7-8
CASSLGPSFNTEAFF
TGTGCCAGCAGCTTAGGGCCCAGCTTTAACACTGAAGCTTTCTTT
>TRBJ2-1|.|.|TRBV24-1
CATSDFVTGRDEQFF
TGTGCCACCAGTGATTTTGTGACCGGTCGGGATGAGCAGTTCTTC
>TRBJ2-1|.|few|TRBV7-9
CASSHPGYNEQFF
TGTGCCAGCAGCCACCCCGGTTACAATGAGCAGTTCTTC
>TRBJ2-7|.|.|TRBV20-1
CSARDRGTASGLYEQYF
TGCAGTGCTAGAGACCGGGGGACAGCCTCCGGGCTGTACGAGCAGTACTTC
>TRBJ2-1|TRBD2|few|TRBV24-1
CATRAIAGNNEQFF
TGTGCCACCCGGGCAATAGCGGGGAATAATGAGCAGTTCTTC
>TRBJ2-3|.|few|TRBV5-6
CATATYRGRLVTDTQYF
TGTGCCACCGCCACGTACCGGGGGCGCCTGGTCACAGATACGCAGTATTTT
>TRBJ2-1|.|few|TRBV5-5
CASSSGLGAIYNEQFF
TGTGCCAGCAGCTCAGGCCTAGGGGCCATCTACAATGAGCAGTTCTTC
>TRBJ1-2|TRBD1|.|TRBV12-3/TRBV12-4
CASSIPKTGTYGYTF
TGTGCCAGCAGCATACCAAAGACAGGGACCTATGGCTACACCTTC
>TRBJ2-5|TRBD2|few|TRBV12-3/TRBV12-4
CASSPSFGGGQETQYF
TGTGCCAGCAGTCCCTCGTTTGGCGGGGGCCAAGAGACCCAGTACTTC
>TRBJ2-7|TRBD1|few|TRBV5-6
CASSGRTGRLYEQYF
TGTGCCAGCAGCGGTCGGACAGGGAGATTATACGAGCAGTACTTC
>TRBJ2-1|.|.|TRBV24-1
CATSDHRGGSYNEQFF
TGTGCCACCAGTGACCACAGGGGGGGCTCCTACAATGAGCAGTTCTTC
>TRBJ2-1|TRBD2|.|TRBV6-5
CASSYGLAGHRSYNEQFF
TGTGCCAGCAGTTACGGACTAGCGGGACACCGCTCCTACAATGAGCAGTTCTTC
>TRBJ2-7|.|.|TRBV25-1
CASSDLGSSYEQYF
TGTGCCAGCAGTGATCTGGGGAGCTCCTACGAGCAGTACTTC
>TRBJ2-1|TRBD1|.|TRBV20-1
CSARVGTGINEQFF
TGCAGTGCTAGAGTCGGGACAGGCATCAATGAGCAGTTCTTC
>TRBJ2-5|.|.|TRBV5-1
CASSSGTVKQETQYF
TGCGCCAGCAGCTCCGGGACCGTAAAGCAAGAGACCCAGTACTTC
>TRBJ2-7|.|few|TRBV19
CASSIVGYSYEQYF
TGTGCCAGTAGTATAGTTGGTTACTCCTACGAGCAGTACTTC
>TRBJ1-1|.|many|TRBV7-7
CASSFGEYTEAFF
TGTGCCAGCAGCTTCGGCGAGTACACTGAAGCTTTCTTT
>TRBJ2-1|TRBD1|few|TRBV6-1
CASSVLRDRVITYNEQFF
TGTGCCAGCAGTGTACTCCGGGACAGGGTGATTACCTACAATGAGCAGTTCTTC
>TRBJ2-7|.|few|TRBV29-1
CSALGTGFSYEQYF
TGCAGCGCCCTAGGGACCGGGTTCTCCTACGAGCAGTACTTC
>TRBJ1-5|.|.|TRBV10-3
CAISHSQEFNNQPQHF
TGTGCCATCAGTCATTCACAGGAGTTCAACAATCAGCCCCAGCATTTT
>TRBJ2-3|TRBD1|.|TRBV5-1
CASSLDPGGRDTQYF
TGCGCCAGCAGCTTGGACCCAGGGGGTAGGGATACGCAGTATTTT
>TRBJ2-2|.|.|TRBV24-1
CASRAGTNTGELFF
TGTGCCTCCCGGGCAGGGACGAACACCGGGGAGCTGTTTTTT
>TRBJ1-2|.|.|TRBV5-1
CASSPSGRGYGYTF
TGCGCCAGCAGCCCTTCTGGGAGGGGATATGGCTACACCTTC
>TRBJ2-1|.|few|TRBV11-1
CASSLSGPLIEQFF
TGTGCCAGCAGCTTAAGTGGACCCTTAATTGAGCAGTTCTTC
>TRBJ1-3|.|many|TRBV9
CASNAGDDSGNTIYF
TGTGCCAGCAACGCTGGGGACGACTCTGGAAACACCATATATTTT
>TRBJ2-1|.|.|TRBV7-9
CASSSRWGGEQFF
TGTGCCAGCAGCTCGCGTTGGGGCGGTGAGCAGTTCTTC
>TRBJ2-1|TRBD1|.|TRBV4-3
CASSQDEQGGYNEQFF
TGCGCCAGCAGCCAAGATGAACAGGGGGGCTACAATGAGCAGTTCTTC
>TRBJ2-7|.|few|TRBV15
CATSRDAYEQYF
TGTGCCACCAGCAGAGATGCCTACGAGCAGTACTTC
>TRBJ2-4|.|.|TRBV7-9
CASTPSATGAKNIQYF
TGTGCCAGCACCCCATCTGCAACGGGAGCCAAAAACATTCAGTACTTC
>TRBJ2-4|TRBD2|few|TRBV7-8
CASSSPAPTSGSLRAKNIQYF
TGTGCCAGCAGCTCACCTGCCCCCACTAGCGGGAGCCTGAGGGCCAAAAACATTCAGTACTTC
>TRBJ2-3|.|few|TRBV11-2
CASSLDAYGRSVMGTDTQYF
TGTGCCAGCAGCTTAGATGCCTACGGACGTAGCGTCATGGGCACAGATACGCAGTATTTT
>TRBJ1-4|.|.|TRBV5-1
CASSQGRGTKKLFF
TGCGCCAGCAGCCAGGGGAGGGGGACTAAAAAACTGTTTTTT
>TRBJ2-1|.|.|TRBV4-3
CSSSQGLYNEQFF
TGCTCCAGCAGCCAAGGGCTCTACAATGAGCAGTTCTTC
>TRBJ1-5|.|few|TRBV29-1
CSVVPWTAVMLYSNQPQHF
TGCAGCGTTGTACCATGGACAGCCGTAATGCTTTATAGCAATCAGCCCCAGCATTTT